This record concerns one T cell receptor beta chain sequence. V gave up 3 bases and J gave up 1 base; unmatched junction bases: 2. The CDR3 runs 17 residues. The germline gives CDR1 SGHTA, CDR2 FQGTGA. The treatment denotes: preoperative locoregional IRX-2 cytokine immunotherapy. Preoperative locoregional IRX-2 cytokine immunotherapy was tested in the phase Ib source study. The data originate from a study of preoperative IRX-2 immunotherapy in early breast cancer. This table comes from immunoSEQ multiplex PCR, and its TCRdb copy is limited to in-frame clones, with some not included. The data hold 34,000 or so clones, with roughly 95% observed a single time.

The TCR comes from a human donor with breast cancer. This chain links TRBV7-3 with TRBJ2-6, with 11 bases lining up with TRBD2. Sampling was conducted from a patient treated with IRX-2 immunotherapy. The CDR3 region is CASSFLAGGSGANVLTF. Here the CDR3 DNA reads TGTGCCAGCAGCTTCCTAGCGGGAGGATCTGGGGCCAACGTCCTGACTTTC.